The 2 T cell receptor beta chains presented below share a single source sample, sequenced in a study of blood T cell repertoires in COVID-19. The table came from immunoSEQ multiplex PCR; TCRdb's copy has only in-frame clones and leaves some out. The data hold about 320,000 clones, with roughly nine tenths observed a single time. The sequencing input was peripheral blood. The source of these receptors is a man in his late teens or twenties who had recovered from COVID-19.

The CDR3 sequence: CASRIWANTEAFF. The CDR3 bases are TGTGCCAGCAGGATTTGGGCGAACACTGAAGCTTTCTTT. The chain links TRBV5-4 to TRBJ1-1; D is unresolved. Germline CDR1 and CDR2: SGHNT and YYREEE (reference sequence). V lost 5 bases and J 1 base, leaving 9 bases between the germline ends. The CDR3 length is 13 residues.

The chain employs TRBV30 and TRBJ1-3; D perhaps matches TRBD1 (5 bases). Trimming left V 1 base short and J 2 bases short, with 12 bases between. In germline, CDR1 is GTSNPN, CDR2 SVGIG (reference sequence). The CDR3 loop spans 15 amino acids. CDR3 in amino acids: CAWSEGGTAGNTIYF. CDR3 DNA sequence: TGTGCCTGGAGTGAGGGAGGGACTGCTGGAAACACCATATATTTT.